This T cell receptor (beta chain) was found in a study of human T cells and chemical hapten exposure. Sample time point: patch test 2, 6 weeks after DPC sensitization. The treatment: therapeutic diphenylcyclopropenone sensitization with weekly scalp DPC. Alopecia patients, 18 to 70 years old and DPC-suitable, served as donors. Per the study methods: From around 25,000 to 690,000 TCRs were found per sample, with a median of 95,638. TCRdb itself ran the RACE reads through MiXCR, one entry per CDR3 protein. These V and J calls derive from TCRdb rather than the authors' analysis. The sample carries roughly 50,000 distinct CDR3 sequences, over 9.5% recorded once. This clonotype was seen a handful of times. Deletions cut 2 bases from V and 3 bases from J, with 4 bases between. The CDR3 is made up of 13 amino acids.

This chain joins TRBV12-3 or TRBV12-4 and TRBJ1-4; D unclear. The clonotype was recovered from a woman aged 50 to 60 with alopecia areata. Some clones in this sample may be carry-over from other donors' samples. Material: whole blood, obtained in connection with sensitization to the hapten diphenylcyclopropenone (DPC). The chain's CDR3 is CASSLRPNEKLFF. CDR3 in DNA: TGTGCCAGCAGTTTAAGGCCTAATGAAAAACTGTTTTTT.